This T cell receptor beta chain was sequenced for a study of cytomegalovirus exposure and HLA in healthy donors. This CDR3 comprises 15 residues. V lost 0 bases to trimming and J lost 4 bases; unmatched junction nucleotides: 6. In germline, CDR1 is SGHNT, CDR2 YYREEE (reference sequence). PCR employed 60 Vbeta and 13 Jbeta primers. Profiling relied on immunoSEQ multiplex PCR, and the TCRdb table lists in-frame clones only, not all of them. Of under 200,000 clones listed, approximately 71% are singletons. The receptor was derived from a man aged 45-65 years in good health and CMV-seronegative. The sample consisted of PBMCs. This rearrangement joins TRBV5-4 to TRBJ2-5; TRBD2 matches at 7 bases. CDR3 DNA sequence: TGTGCCAGCAGCTTGGGAGAGGGAGGGGCAGAGACCCAGTACTTC. As protein: CASSLGEGGAETQYF.